The present T cell receptor beta chain was sequenced within a study of Tregs in tolerant kidney transplant recipients. Mixed chimerism was transient after nonmyeloablative marrow transplants from related graft donors. This CDR3 contains 14 residues. The germline V gene has CDR1 KGHSH and CDR2 LQKENI. The V gene end was trimmed by 1 base and the J gene end by 2 bases; junction bases not matched to a gene: 2. Generated by immunoSEQ multiplex PCR, the TCRdb table keeps only in-frame clones and is missing some. The profile covers about 64,000 clones, with about 90% appearing a single time and around 4% taken by the ten largest.

Sequenced material: CD4+ T cells from blood (PBMCs), taken 6 months after the transplant. The sequence came from a human patient who received a combined kidney and bone marrow transplant. Some T cells may have come from the graft donor. V usage is TRBV18 and J usage is TRBJ2-7, with 7 positions matching TRBD1. CDR3 in amino acids: CASSPRQGTYEQYF. The CDR3 DNA follows: TGTGCCAGCTCACCACGACAGGGCACCTACGAGCAGTACTTC.